This entry is about one TCR beta chain. The antigen is undetermined. The data belong to a study of brain T cells in children with intractable seizures. General study points: Only CDR3 sequence similarity suggested viral specificity, without known HCMV serostatus. Pre-surgery blood may have been undersampled, hiding some clones.

The sequenced cases were selected for having the highest brain T cell transcript signatures. Patients received at least one anti-epileptic drug before surgery. The CDR3 covers 14 residues. The junction had 3 bases not matched to a gene; V was cut back by 2 bases and J by 4 bases. Germline lookup yields CDR1 MNHEY and CDR2 SMNVEV (reference sequence). Some clones are missing from TCRdb's copy, which holds only in-frame ones; the method was immunoSEQ multiplex PCR. The data hold 110,000 or so clones, with 94% observed a single time. The receptor was derived from a boy in the first two years of life with hemimegalencephaly and intractable seizures. The specimen was peripheral blood, collected at surgery. This chain links TRBV27 with TRBJ2-7; 9 bases are shared with TRBD2. This chain's CDR3 is CASSLSGRFYEQYF. The CDR3 DNA follows: TGTGCCAGCAGTTTAAGCGGGAGGTTTTACGAGCAGTACTTC.